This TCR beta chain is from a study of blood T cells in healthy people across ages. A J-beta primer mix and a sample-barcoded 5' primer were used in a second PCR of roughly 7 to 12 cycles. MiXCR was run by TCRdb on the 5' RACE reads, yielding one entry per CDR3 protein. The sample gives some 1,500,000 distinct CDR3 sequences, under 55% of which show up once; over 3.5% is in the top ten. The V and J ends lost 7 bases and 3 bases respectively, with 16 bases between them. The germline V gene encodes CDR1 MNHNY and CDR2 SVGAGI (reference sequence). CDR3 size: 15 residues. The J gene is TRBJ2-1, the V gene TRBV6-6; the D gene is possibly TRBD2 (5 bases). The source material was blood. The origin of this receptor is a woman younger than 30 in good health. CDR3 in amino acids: CASIATRGVYNEQFF. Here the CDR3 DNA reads TGTGCCAGCATCGCAACCCGGGGTGTCTACAATGAGCAGTTCTTC.